These 7 T cell receptor beta chains came from one sample sequenced in a study of shared clonotypes between healthy human individuals. The table came from immunoSEQ multiplex PCR; TCRdb's copy has only in-frame clones and leaves some out. This table has 1 million to 1.2 million clones, approximately 80% appearing once. Sequenced input: memory CD4+ T cells from PBMCs. Subset indicated: CD45RA-negative fraction. These receptors were taken from a man aged 18 to 29 in good health. Some clones in this sample may be carry-over from other donors' samples.

This chain links TRBV27 with TRBJ2-2, with no clear D. Trimming shortened V by 3 bases and J by 5 bases, and 7 bases separated the two germline ends. The length of the CDR3 is 13 residues. Looked up from germline, CDR1 is MNHEY and CDR2 is SMNVEV (reference sequence). CDR3 in DNA: TGTGCCAGCAGTTTCCTTAGTACCGGGGAGCTGTTTTTT. Protein: CASSFLSTGELFF.

The chain recombines TRBV28 with TRBJ2-7; the D gene could be TRBD1 or TRBD2 (5 bases each). CDR3 length: 13 amino acids. Germline V gene data show CDR1 as MDHEN and CDR2 as SYDVKM. V lost 9 bases to trimming and J lost 4 bases, with 16 bases between them. Here the CDR3 reads CASGGALKYEQYF. Here the CDR3 DNA reads TGTGCCAGTGGGGGTGCCCTAAAATACGAGCAGTACTTC.

The chain combines TRBV7-9 with TRBJ2-3; 10 nucleotides line up with TRBD2. This CDR3 contains 16 residues. J lost 1 base, V lost 1 base, and 2 bases had no gene match. Germline V gene data show CDR1 as SEHNR and CDR2 as FQNEAQ (reference sequence). DNA for the CDR3: TGTGCCAGCAGCTTAGGCGGACTAGCGGGCACAGATACGCAGTATTTT. It is translated as CASSLGGLAGTDTQYF.

The chain uses TRBV29-1 and TRBJ2-4; D might be TRBD2 (6 bases). The CDR3 covers 16 residues. V was shortened by 3 bases and J by 3 bases, with 18 bases between the two germline ends. Germline V gives CDR1 SQVTM, CDR2 ANQGSEA. The CDR3 reads CSVEKGRDGLKNIQYF. DNA for the CDR3: TGCAGCGTTGAGAAAGGGCGGGACGGGCTCAAAAACATTCAGTACTTC.

The count of this clone is one. CDR3 loop: CASRPGTVNQPQHF. CDR3 nucleotides: TGTGCCAGCAGACCCGGGACAGTCAATCAGCCCCAGCATTTT. The chain carries TRBV27 and TRBJ1-5, with TRBD1 identical over 7 bases. Trimming cost V 6 bases and J 3 bases; bases outside gene matches: 5. The germline V gene has CDR1 MNHEY and CDR2 SMNVEV (reference sequence). This CDR3 has 14 amino acids.

The genes are TRBV28 and TRBJ2-7; no clear D. Germline V gives CDR1 MDHEN, CDR2 SYDVKM. The CDR3 has 14 amino acids. Trimming left V 2 bases short and J 4 bases short, with 12 bases between. The CDR3 loop is CASSLIGDGYEQYF. In DNA form, the CDR3 reads TGTGCCAGCAGTTTAATTGGAGACGGGTACGAGCAGTACTTC.

This clone showed up just a few times. At one end, the junction sequence differs from germline, possibly due to a read error. This rearrangement joins TRBV7-9 to TRBJ1-1, with D possibly matching TRBD1 (5 bases). Germline V gene lookup returns CDR1 SEHNR and CDR2 FQNEAQ (reference sequence). The CDR3 is made up of 13 amino acids. CDR3 nucleotide sequence: TGTGCCAGCAGCTTAGGCATCCAACGGGGCTCGATCTTT. Translation: CASSLGIQRGSIF.